These T cell receptor beta chains were read from a single sample in a study of CD8 T cells in Susac syndrome. TCRdb reanalysed the immunoSEQ multiplex PCR reads using MiXCR and keeps one entry per CDR3 protein. The sample carries 250,000 or so distinct CDR3 sequences, around 93% recorded once. Sequenced sample: CD4+ T cells from PBMCs. The receptors here all came from a human donor with multiple sclerosis. CDR3s include the opening cysteine and the closing phenylalanine or tryptophan. Fields, in order: V gene, CDR3 length, D gene, clone size, J gene, CDR3 protein, CDR3 DNA. D genes are given only for firm matches. Clone size appears in some rows only: once, few, many, or a class for an expanded clone.

v_gene: TRBV28; len: 15; d_gene: -; abundance: -; j_gene: TRBJ1-1; CDR3aa: CASSFWLGENTEAFF; CDR3nt: TGTGCCAGCAGTTTTTGGCTGGGAGAGAACACTGAAGCTTTCTTT
v_gene: TRBV6-6; len: 16; d_gene: TRBD1; abundance: -; j_gene: TRBJ1-3; CDR3aa: CASSYSTGGSGNTIYF; CDR3nt: TGTGCCAGCAGTTACTCCACAGGGGGCTCTGGAAACACCATATATTTT
v_gene: TRBV20-1; len: 16; d_gene: TRBD1; abundance: -; j_gene: TRBJ1-5; CDR3aa: CSARPPGQGSGQPQHF; CDR3nt: TGCAGTGCTCGCCCTCCGGGACAGGGTTCCGGTCAGCCCCAGCATTTT
v_gene: TRBV29-1; len: 14; d_gene: TRBD2; abundance: -; j_gene: TRBJ2-1; CDR3aa: CSVNTGTRAGEQFF; CDR3nt: TGCAGCGTAAACACCGGGACTAGAGCGGGGGAGCAGTTCTTC
v_gene: TRBV5-1; len: 16; d_gene: -; abundance: -; j_gene: TRBJ2-5; CDR3aa: CASSLEGQRRGETQYF; CDR3nt: TGCGCCAGCAGCTTGGAGGGACAGAGGCGGGGAGAGACCCAGTACTTC
v_gene: TRBV27; len: 13; d_gene: -; abundance: -; j_gene: TRBJ1-2; CDR3aa: CASRRLGLHGYTF; CDR3nt: TGTGCCAGCAGAAGATTGGGTCTTCATGGCTACACCTTC
v_gene: TRBV3-1; len: 13; d_gene: -; abundance: once; j_gene: TRBJ2-1; CDR3aa: CASSQGFDNEQFF; CDR3nt: TGTGCCAGCAGCCAAGGGTTCGACAATGAGCAGTTCTTC
v_gene: TRBV20-1; len: 12; d_gene: -; abundance: -; j_gene: TRBJ1-5; CDR3aa: CSARAGDQPQHF; CDR3nt: TGCAGTGCTAGGGCGGGGGATCAGCCCCAGCATTTT
v_gene: TRBV19; len: 12; d_gene: TRBD1; abundance: -; j_gene: TRBJ2-7; CDR3aa: CASGDSYYEQYF; CDR3nt: TGTGCCAGTGGGGACAGCTACTACGAGCAGTACTTC
v_gene: TRBV7-2; len: 15; d_gene: TRBD1; abundance: once; j_gene: TRBJ2-4; CDR3aa: CASSVLGQVGDIQYF; CDR3nt: TGTGCCAGCAGCGTGCTGGGACAGGTAGGAGACATTCAGTACTTC
v_gene: TRBV7-3; len: 15; d_gene: TRBD2; abundance: -; j_gene: TRBJ2-2; CDR3aa: CASSVAGGSTRELFF; CDR3nt: TGTGCCAGCAGCGTAGCGGGAGGGAGCACCCGGGAGCTGTTTTTT
v_gene: TRBV5-1; len: 15; d_gene: -; abundance: once; j_gene: TRBJ2-1; CDR3aa: CASSLGQASYNEQFF; CDR3nt: TGCGCCAGCAGCTTAGGTCAGGCCTCCTACAATGAGCAGTTCTTC
v_gene: TRBV7-9; len: 14; d_gene: -; abundance: once; j_gene: TRBJ1-2; CDR3aa: CASSFGSLNYGYTF; CDR3nt: TGTGCCAGCAGCTTCGGGAGTCTGAACTATGGCTACACCTTC
v_gene: TRBV9; len: 14; d_gene: TRBD1; abundance: few; j_gene: TRBJ2-3; CDR3aa: CASGGTGDTDTQYF; CDR3nt: TGTGCCAGCGGAGGGACAGGGGACACAGATACGCAGTATTTT
v_gene: TRBV29-1; len: 12; d_gene: -; abundance: -; j_gene: TRBJ1-2; CDR3aa: CSARRSGYGYTF; CDR3nt: TGCAGCGCCCGACGGTCAGGCTATGGCTACACCTTC
v_gene: TRBV7-9; len: 15; d_gene: -; abundance: once; j_gene: TRBJ2-7; CDR3aa: CASSLAGASSYEQYF; CDR3nt: TGTGCCAGCAGCTTAGCAGGAGCCTCGAGTTACGAGCAGTACTTC
v_gene: TRBV20-1; len: 12; d_gene: TRBD2; abundance: -; j_gene: TRBJ2-1; CDR3aa: CSAARLANEQFF; CDR3nt: TGCAGTGCGGCCAGACTAGCGAATGAGCAGTTCTTC
v_gene: TRBV20-1; len: 16; d_gene: TRBD1; abundance: -; j_gene: TRBJ1-5; CDR3aa: CSARPTGGRSNQPQHF; CDR3nt: TGCAGTGCTAGACCTACAGGGGGGAGAAGCAATCAGCCCCAGCATTTT
v_gene: TRBV20-1; len: 16; d_gene: -; abundance: -; j_gene: TRBJ1-1; CDR3aa: CSAKNDDGDFFTEAFF; CDR3nt: TGCAGTGCCAAAAACGACGATGGGGACTTTTTCACTGAAGCTTTCTTT
v_gene: TRBV28; len: 16; d_gene: -; abundance: -; j_gene: TRBJ2-3; CDR3aa: CASSSPGTLSTDTQYF; CDR3nt: TGTGCCAGCAGTTCTCCCGGGACTCTGAGCACAGATACGCAGTATTTT
v_gene: TRBV2; len: 9; d_gene: -; abundance: -; j_gene: TRBJ1-4; CDR3aa: CASGDKLFF; CDR3nt: TGTGCCAGCGGAGACAAACTGTTTTTT
v_gene: TRBV29-1; len: 14; d_gene: TRBD1; abundance: -; j_gene: TRBJ2-7; CDR3aa: CSVRDRETSYEQYF; CDR3nt: TGCAGCGTCCGGGACAGGGAGACCTCCTACGAGCAGTACTTC
v_gene: TRBV14; len: 13; d_gene: -; abundance: -; j_gene: TRBJ1-1; CDR3aa: CASSQVGYTEAFF; CDR3nt: TGTGCCAGCAGCCAAGTGGGGTACACTGAAGCTTTCTTT
v_gene: TRBV5-4; len: 14; d_gene: -; abundance: -; j_gene: TRBJ1-4; CDR3aa: CASSPELLGEKLFF; CDR3nt: TGTGCCAGCAGCCCGGAACTTTTGGGAGAAAAACTGTTTTTT
v_gene: TRBV7-8; len: 15; d_gene: -; abundance: -; j_gene: TRBJ2-5; CDR3aa: CASSLSVRAQETQYF; CDR3nt: TGTGCCAGCAGCTTATCCGTCAGGGCCCAAGAGACCCAGTACTTC
v_gene: TRBV12-3/TRBV12-4; len: 17; d_gene: -; abundance: once; j_gene: TRBJ2-6; CDR3aa: CASSTQTTISGANVLTF; CDR3nt: TGTGCCAGCAGTACCCAAACTACAATCTCTGGGGCCAACGTCCTGACTTTC
v_gene: TRBV7-9; len: 14; d_gene: -; abundance: -; j_gene: TRBJ2-5; CDR3aa: CASSPGGTKETQYF; CDR3nt: TGTGCCAGCAGCCCCGGCGGAACGAAAGAGACCCAGTACTTC
v_gene: TRBV29-1; len: 13; d_gene: TRBD1; abundance: -; j_gene: TRBJ1-1; CDR3aa: CSVRTGARPEAFF; CDR3nt: TGCAGCGTCCGGACAGGGGCAAGACCTGAAGCTTTCTTT
v_gene: TRBV20-1; len: 15; d_gene: -; abundance: -; j_gene: TRBJ2-7; CDR3aa: CSASKDGARSREQYF; CDR3nt: TGCAGTGCTAGTAAAGACGGGGCCCGGTCTCGCGAGCAGTACTTC
v_gene: TRBV10-3; len: 14; d_gene: -; abundance: -; j_gene: TRBJ2-2; CDR3aa: CAISDASDTGELFF; CDR3nt: TGTGCCATCAGTGATGCTAGCGATACCGGGGAGCTGTTTTTT
v_gene: TRBV5-1; len: 13; d_gene: -; abundance: -; j_gene: TRBJ2-5; CDR3aa: CASSDGPGETQYF; CDR3nt: TGCGCCAGCAGCGATGGCCCCGGGGAGACCCAGTACTTC
v_gene: TRBV20-1; len: 16; d_gene: TRBD1; abundance: -; j_gene: TRBJ1-5; CDR3aa: CSARGTTGGVGQSQHF; CDR3nt: TGCAGTGCTAGAGGTACAACAGGGGGCGTGGGTCAGTCCCAGCATTTT
v_gene: TRBV6-1; len: 20; d_gene: TRBD2; abundance: -; j_gene: TRBJ2-3; CDR3aa: CASSQPGLAGGYPSTDTQYF; CDR3nt: TGTGCCAGCAGTCAACCCGGACTAGCGGGAGGGTACCCGAGCACAGATACGCAGTATTTT
v_gene: TRBV30; len: 13; d_gene: -; abundance: -; j_gene: TRBJ1-1; CDR3aa: CACRSGGNTEAFF; CDR3nt: TGTGCCTGTCGATCGGGGGGGAACACTGAAGCTTTCTTT
v_gene: TRBV27; len: 16; d_gene: TRBD1; abundance: -; j_gene: TRBJ1-1; CDR3aa: CASSLAGQGARTEAFF; CDR3nt: TGTGCCAGCAGTTTGGCCGGACAGGGGGCGAGGACTGAAGCTTTCTTT
v_gene: TRBV6-1; len: 13; d_gene: -; abundance: -; j_gene: TRBJ1-5; CDR3aa: CASNGRVDQPQHF; CDR3nt: TGTGCCAGCAACGGCAGGGTAGATCAGCCCCAGCATTTT
v_gene: TRBV30; len: 15; d_gene: TRBD1; abundance: -; j_gene: TRBJ1-6; CDR3aa: CAWSPTSQGSSPLHF; CDR3nt: TGTGCCTGGAGTCCGACTTCACAGGGGAGCTCACCCCTCCACTTT
v_gene: TRBV30; len: 13; d_gene: TRBD1; abundance: -; j_gene: TRBJ1-2; CDR3aa: CAWSRGDRGVYTF; CDR3nt: TGTGCCTGGAGTCGAGGAGACAGGGGTGTTTACACCTTC
v_gene: TRBV19; len: 14; d_gene: -; abundance: -; j_gene: TRBJ1-6; CDR3aa: CASSRGAVNSPLHF; CDR3nt: TGTGCCAGTAGCCGCGGGGCGGTGAATTCACCCCTCCACTTT
v_gene: TRBV2; len: 17; d_gene: -; abundance: -; j_gene: TRBJ1-1; CDR3aa: CASSLDTAASMNTEAFF; CDR3nt: TGTGCCAGCAGTTTGGACACTGCCGCATCTATGAACACTGAAGCTTTCTTT
v_gene: TRBV19; len: 15; d_gene: -; abundance: -; j_gene: TRBJ1-2; CDR3aa: CASSMGPGGVYGYTF; CDR3nt: TGTGCCAGTAGTATGGGGCCCGGTGGAGTCTATGGCTACACCTTC
v_gene: TRBV19; len: 15; d_gene: -; abundance: -; j_gene: TRBJ2-3; CDR3aa: CASSVGGYSTDTQYF; CDR3nt: TGTGCCAGCTCCGTGGGCGGTTATAGCACAGATACGCAGTATTTT
v_gene: TRBV29-1; len: 18; d_gene: TRBD2; abundance: -; j_gene: TRBJ2-3; CDR3aa: CSVDPRPGSGRARGTQYF; CDR3nt: TGCAGCGTTGATCCACGGCCGGGTAGCGGGAGGGCCCGGGGTACGCAGTATTTT
v_gene: TRBV19; len: 13; d_gene: -; abundance: -; j_gene: TRBJ2-5; CDR3aa: CASRTDPTETQYF; CDR3nt: TGTGCCAGCAGGACAGACCCCACGGAGACCCAGTACTTC
v_gene: TRBV28; len: 15; d_gene: -; abundance: -; j_gene: TRBJ2-2; CDR3aa: CASHPLGGGGGELFF; CDR3nt: TGTGCCAGCCACCCTTTGGGGGGAGGCGGCGGGGAGCTGTTTTTT
v_gene: TRBV23-1; len: 14; d_gene: -; abundance: -; j_gene: TRBJ2-5; CDR3aa: CASRSNTSQETQYF; CDR3nt: TGCGCCAGCAGGTCGAATACAAGCCAAGAGACCCAGTACTTC
v_gene: TRBV9; len: 15; d_gene: -; abundance: -; j_gene: TRBJ1-6; CDR3aa: CASSVDFPSNSPLHF; CDR3nt: TGTGCCAGCAGCGTAGATTTCCCCTCCAATTCACCCCTCCACTTT
v_gene: TRBV5-1; len: 15; d_gene: TRBD1; abundance: -; j_gene: TRBJ2-7; CDR3aa: CASSPWTGGFYEQYF; CDR3nt: TGCGCCAGCAGCCCGTGGACAGGGGGTTTCTACGAGCAGTACTTC
v_gene: TRBV24-1; len: 14; d_gene: TRBD1; abundance: -; j_gene: TRBJ2-1; CDR3aa: CATSGQGVIDEQFF; CDR3nt: TGTGCCACCTCCGGACAGGGAGTTATTGATGAGCAGTTCTTC
v_gene: TRBV30; len: 13; d_gene: TRBD1; abundance: -; j_gene: TRBJ2-7; CDR3aa: CAWSTGTGYEQYF; CDR3nt: TGTGCCTGGAGTACAGGGACAGGCTACGAGCAGTACTTC
v_gene: TRBV28; len: 14; d_gene: TRBD1; abundance: -; j_gene: TRBJ2-7; CDR3aa: CASQVWDRDYEQYF; CDR3nt: TGTGCCAGCCAGGTTTGGGACAGGGACTACGAGCAGTACTTC
v_gene: TRBV11-3; len: 14; d_gene: -; abundance: -; j_gene: TRBJ2-2; CDR3aa: CASSHSINTGELFF; CDR3nt: TGTGCCAGCAGCCACTCCATCAACACCGGGGAGCTGTTTTTT
v_gene: TRBV7-9; len: 11; d_gene: -; abundance: -; j_gene: TRBJ1-1; CDR3aa: CASSLRVEAFF; CDR3nt: TGTGCCAGCAGCTTAAGGGTTGAAGCTTTCTTT
v_gene: TRBV10-3; len: 12; d_gene: -; abundance: -; j_gene: TRBJ1-1; CDR3aa: CAIKAGPSAAFF; CDR3nt: TGTGCCATCAAGGCAGGGCCCTCGGCGGCTTTCTTT
v_gene: TRBV12-3/TRBV12-4; len: 15; d_gene: -; abundance: once; j_gene: TRBJ1-1; CDR3aa: CASPGMGTSVAEAFF; CDR3nt: TGTGCCAGTCCTGGTATGGGGACCTCAGTGGCTGAAGCTTTCTTT
v_gene: TRBV6-6; len: 15; d_gene: -; abundance: -; j_gene: TRBJ1-5; CDR3aa: CASSYGGGTHQPQHF; CDR3nt: TGTGCCAGCAGTTACGGCGGAGGGACCCATCAGCCCCAGCATTTT
v_gene: TRBV30; len: 13; d_gene: -; abundance: -; j_gene: TRBJ1-5; CDR3aa: CAWSSYSNQPQHF; CDR3nt: TGTGCCTGGAGTTCGTATAGCAATCAGCCCCAGCATTTT
v_gene: TRBV9; len: 16; d_gene: TRBD1; abundance: -; j_gene: TRBJ2-5; CDR3aa: CASSVTGGTRRETQYF; CDR3nt: TGTGCCAGCAGCGTTACAGGGGGGACGCGGCGGGAGACCCAGTACTTC
v_gene: TRBV24-1; len: 15; d_gene: -; abundance: -; j_gene: TRBJ2-1; CDR3aa: CATSENSFNYNEQFF; CDR3nt: TGTGCCACCAGTGAAAACTCCTTTAACTACAATGAGCAGTTCTTC